This TCR beta chain was sequenced in a study of CD8 T cells in Susac syndrome. Study context: Patients with Susac syndrome had blood drawn and were at that point therapy-naive, on corticosteroids, or on intravenous immunoglobulin alone. General study results and limits: As the study acknowledged, the number of individuals in its TCR sequencing and HLA analysis was relatively small. In Susac patients, clonal expansion was not detected in CD4+ cells.

This clonotype was seen only once. No antigen is known for it. V was pared by 2 bases and J by 8 bases, with 13 bases between. This CDR3 is built from 13 residues. Germline V gene lookup returns CDR1 GTSNPN and CDR2 SVGIG (reference sequence). Random hexamers were used to reverse transcribe roughly 0.45 to 1 ug of RNA. With immunoSEQ multiplex PCR, TCR beta CDR3 was amplified across 54 Vbeta and 13 Jbeta. MiXCR, applied by TCRdb to the immunoSEQ multiplex PCR reads, yields one record per CDR3 protein. The sample includes 210,000 or so distinct CDR3 sequences, less than 95% of them seen just once. The sample comprised CD4+ T cells from PBMCs. This chain joins TRBV30 and TRBJ1-3, with D unresolved. This sequence was found in a human donor with Susac syndrome. CDR3 region: CAWSPLTGDTIYF. The CDR3 bases are TGTGCCTGGAGTCCACTAACCGGGGACACCATATATTTT. The full variable domain, with the rest looked up from reference TRBV30 and TRBJ1-3, is SQTIHQWPATLVQPVGSPLSLECTVEGTSNPNLYWYRQAAGRGLQLLFYSVGIGQISSEVPQNLSASRPQDRQFILSSKKLLLSDSGFYLCAWSPLTGDTIYFGEGSWLTVV.